This T cell receptor (beta chain) emerged from a study of vaccination and CD4 T cells after COVID-19. About the study: Researchers treated cells with overlapping spike peptides taken from SARS-CoV-2, HCoV-NL63, HCoV-OC43 and HCoV-229E.

This sample's treatment: roughly 11-day PBMC culture with coronavirus spike peptide pools or control peptides (ViraFEST assay). In regard to this clonotype: Its antigen is still unknown.

Scientists ran DNA taken from cultured CD4+ T cells through the Oncomine TCR Beta short-read assay for sequencing. MiXCR, run by TCRdb on the PCR reads, gives a single entry per CDR3 protein. Counted here are 15,000 or so distinct CDR3 sequences, roughly 63% occurring once; the ten biggest clones make up about 12%. Germline V gene data show CDR1 as SQVTM and CDR2 as ANQGSEA. The V end was cut by 3 bases, the J end by 8 bases, with 10 bases between. The CDR3 runs to 11 residues. The TCR was taken from a human donor who had recovered from COVID-19. Input material: CD4+ T cells from blood, cultured in vitro. This rearrangement joins TRBV29-1 to TRBJ1-2; unclear D gene. Here the CDR3 reads CSVELGGGYTF. The CDR3 DNA follows: TGCAGCGTTGAGTTGGGAGGCGGCTACACCTTC. Based on the CDR3 plus reference TRBV29-1 and TRBJ1-2, the full variable domain is SAVISQKPSRDICQRGTSLTIQCQVDSQVTMMFWYRQQPGQSLTLIATANQGSEATYESGFVIDKFPISRPNLTFSTLTVSNMSPEDSSIYLCSVELGGGYTFGSGTRLTVV.